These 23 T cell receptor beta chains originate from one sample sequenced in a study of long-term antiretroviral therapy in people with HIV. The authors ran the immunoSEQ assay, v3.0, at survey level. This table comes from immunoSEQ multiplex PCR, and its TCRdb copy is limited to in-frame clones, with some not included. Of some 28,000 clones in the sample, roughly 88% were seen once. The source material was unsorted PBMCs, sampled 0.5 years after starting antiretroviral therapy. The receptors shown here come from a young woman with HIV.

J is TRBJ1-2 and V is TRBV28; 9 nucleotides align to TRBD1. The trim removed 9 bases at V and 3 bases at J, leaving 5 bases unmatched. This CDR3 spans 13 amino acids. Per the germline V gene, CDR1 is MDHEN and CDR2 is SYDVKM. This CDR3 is CASVTGGDYGYTF. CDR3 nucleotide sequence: TGTGCCAGTGTGACAGGGGGAGACTATGGCTACACCTTC.

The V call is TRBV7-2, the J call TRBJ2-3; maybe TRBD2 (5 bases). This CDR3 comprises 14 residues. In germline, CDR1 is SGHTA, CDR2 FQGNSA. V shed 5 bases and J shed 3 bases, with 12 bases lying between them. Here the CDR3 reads CASSPAGFTDTQYF. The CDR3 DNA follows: TGTGCCAGCAGCCCCGCGGGCTTTACAGATACGCAGTATTTT.

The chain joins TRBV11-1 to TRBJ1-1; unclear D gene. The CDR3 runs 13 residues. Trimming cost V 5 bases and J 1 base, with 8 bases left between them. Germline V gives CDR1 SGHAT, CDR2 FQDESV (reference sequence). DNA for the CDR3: TGTGCCAGCAGCACTACATCGAACACTGAAGCTTTCTTT. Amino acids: CASSTTSNTEAFF.

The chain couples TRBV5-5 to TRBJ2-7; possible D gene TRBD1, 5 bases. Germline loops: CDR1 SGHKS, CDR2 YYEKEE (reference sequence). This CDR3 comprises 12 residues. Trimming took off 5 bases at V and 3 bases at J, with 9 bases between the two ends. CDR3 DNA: TGTGCCAGCAGTCTCCAGGGCTACGAGCAGTACTTC. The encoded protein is CASSLQGYEQYF.

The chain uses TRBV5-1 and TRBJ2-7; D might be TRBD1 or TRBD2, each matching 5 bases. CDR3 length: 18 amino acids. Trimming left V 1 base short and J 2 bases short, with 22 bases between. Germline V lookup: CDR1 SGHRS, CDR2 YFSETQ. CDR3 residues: CASSLRSGLARTPYEQYF. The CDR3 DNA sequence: TGCGCCAGCAGCTTGAGATCGGGGCTAGCCCGCACCCCCTACGAGCAGTACTTC.

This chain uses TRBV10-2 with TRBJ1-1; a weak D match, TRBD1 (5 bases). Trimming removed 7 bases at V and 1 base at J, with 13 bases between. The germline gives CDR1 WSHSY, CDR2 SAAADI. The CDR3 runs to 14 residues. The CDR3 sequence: CASKAGHANTEAFF. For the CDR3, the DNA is TGCGCCAGCAAGGCAGGACACGCGAACACTGAAGCTTTCTTT.

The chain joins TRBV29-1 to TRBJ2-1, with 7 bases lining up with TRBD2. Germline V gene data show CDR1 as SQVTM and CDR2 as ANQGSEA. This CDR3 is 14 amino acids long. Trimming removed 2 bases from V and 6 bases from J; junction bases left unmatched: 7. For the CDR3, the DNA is TGCAGCGTTGAAAGGCTAGGGAGGGTCAATGAGCAGTTCTTC. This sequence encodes CSVERLGRVNEQFF.

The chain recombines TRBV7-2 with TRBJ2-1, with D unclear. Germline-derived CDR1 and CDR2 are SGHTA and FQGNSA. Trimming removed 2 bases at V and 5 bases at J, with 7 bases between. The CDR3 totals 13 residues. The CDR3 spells CASSLTRDNEQFF. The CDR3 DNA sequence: TGTGCCAGCAGCTTAACCCGGGACAATGAGCAGTTCTTC.

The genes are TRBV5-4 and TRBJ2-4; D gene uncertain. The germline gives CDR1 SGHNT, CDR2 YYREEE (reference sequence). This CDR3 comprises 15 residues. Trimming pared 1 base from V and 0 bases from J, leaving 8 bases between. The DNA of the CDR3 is TGTGCCAGCAGCTTGTTCCAATTAGCCAAAAACATTCAGTACTTC. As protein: CASSLFQLAKNIQYF.

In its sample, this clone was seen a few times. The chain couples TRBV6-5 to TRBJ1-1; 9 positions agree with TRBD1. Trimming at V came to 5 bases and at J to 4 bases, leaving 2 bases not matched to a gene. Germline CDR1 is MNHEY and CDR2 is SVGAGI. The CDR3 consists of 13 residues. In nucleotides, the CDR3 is TGTGCCAGCAGTGTACAGGGGGCCACTGAAGCTTTCTTT. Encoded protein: CASSVQGATEAFF.

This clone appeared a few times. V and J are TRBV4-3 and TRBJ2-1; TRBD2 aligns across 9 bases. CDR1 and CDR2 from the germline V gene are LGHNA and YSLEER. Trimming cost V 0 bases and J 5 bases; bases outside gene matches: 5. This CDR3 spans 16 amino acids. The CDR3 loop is CASSQDVASGDNEQFF. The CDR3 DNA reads TGCGCCAGCAGCCAAGATGTGGCTAGCGGGGACAATGAGCAGTTCTTC.

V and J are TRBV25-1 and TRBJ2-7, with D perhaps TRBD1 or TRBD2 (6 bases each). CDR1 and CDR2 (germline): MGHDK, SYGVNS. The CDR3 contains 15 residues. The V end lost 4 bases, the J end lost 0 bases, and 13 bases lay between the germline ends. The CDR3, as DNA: TGTGCCAGCAGTGGATGGAGGGGGAGCTCCTACGAGCAGTACTTC. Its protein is CASSGWRGSSYEQYF.

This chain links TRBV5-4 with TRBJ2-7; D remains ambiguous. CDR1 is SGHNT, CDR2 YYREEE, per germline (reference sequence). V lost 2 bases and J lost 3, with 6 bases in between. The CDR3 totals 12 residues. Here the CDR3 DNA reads TGTGCCAGCAGCTTCCTGGGCTACGAGCAGTACTTC. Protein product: CASSFLGYEQYF.

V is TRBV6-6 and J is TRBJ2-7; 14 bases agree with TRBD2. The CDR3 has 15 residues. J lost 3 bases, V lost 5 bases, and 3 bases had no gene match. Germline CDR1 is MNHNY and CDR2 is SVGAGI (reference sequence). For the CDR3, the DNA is TGTGCCAGCAGTCGACTAGCGGGAGGGTTCTACGAGCAGTACTTC. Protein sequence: CASSRLAGGFYEQYF.

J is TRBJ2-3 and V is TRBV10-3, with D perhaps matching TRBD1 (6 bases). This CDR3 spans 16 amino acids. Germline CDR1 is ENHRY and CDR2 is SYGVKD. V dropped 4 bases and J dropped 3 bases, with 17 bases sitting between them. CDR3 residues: CAISGGEARGTDTQYF. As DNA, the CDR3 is TGTGCCATCAGTGGCGGTGAAGCAAGGGGGACAGATACGCAGTATTTT.

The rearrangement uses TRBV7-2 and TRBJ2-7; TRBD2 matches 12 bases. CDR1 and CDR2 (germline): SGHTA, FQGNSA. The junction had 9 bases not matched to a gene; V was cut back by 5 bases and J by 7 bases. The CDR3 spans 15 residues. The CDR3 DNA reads TGTGCCAGCAGCCCGAGACTAGCGGGAGTGGTTGAGCAGTACTTC. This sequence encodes CASSPRLAGVVEQYF.

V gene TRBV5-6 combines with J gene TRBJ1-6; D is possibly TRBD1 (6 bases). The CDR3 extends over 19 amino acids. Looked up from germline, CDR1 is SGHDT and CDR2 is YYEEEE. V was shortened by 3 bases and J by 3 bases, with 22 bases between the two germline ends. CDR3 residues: CASSSNSHPGQHYNSPLHF. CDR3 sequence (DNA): TGTGCCAGCAGCTCCAATTCCCATCCGGGACAACACTATAATTCACCCCTCCACTTT.

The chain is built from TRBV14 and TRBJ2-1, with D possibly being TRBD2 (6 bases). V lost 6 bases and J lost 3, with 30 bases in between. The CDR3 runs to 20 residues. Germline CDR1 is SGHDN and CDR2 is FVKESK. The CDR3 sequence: CASSSTPGLLSSQDYNEQFF. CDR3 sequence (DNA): TGTGCCAGCAGTTCTACACCGGGACTCTTATCCTCACAAGACTACAATGAGCAGTTCTTC. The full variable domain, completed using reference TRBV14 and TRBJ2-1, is EAGVTQFPSHSVIEKGQTVTLRCDPISGHDNLYWYRRVMGKEIKFLLHFVKESKQDESGMPNNRFLAERTGGTYSTLKVQPAELEDSGVYFCASSSTPGLLSSQDYNEQFFGPGTRLTVL.

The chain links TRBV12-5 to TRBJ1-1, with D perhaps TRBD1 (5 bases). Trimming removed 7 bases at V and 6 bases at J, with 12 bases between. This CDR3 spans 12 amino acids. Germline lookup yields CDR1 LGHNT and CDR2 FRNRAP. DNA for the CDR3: TGTGCTAGTGCCAGTGGGGGGTCTGAAGCTTTCTTT. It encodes CASASGGSEAFF.

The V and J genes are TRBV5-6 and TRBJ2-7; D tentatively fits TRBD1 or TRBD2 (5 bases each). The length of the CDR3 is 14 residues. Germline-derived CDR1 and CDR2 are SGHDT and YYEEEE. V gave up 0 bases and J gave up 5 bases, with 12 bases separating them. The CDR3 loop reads CASSLGRPGHEQYF. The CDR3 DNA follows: TGTGCCAGCAGCTTGGGTCGTCCGGGGCACGAGCAGTACTTC.

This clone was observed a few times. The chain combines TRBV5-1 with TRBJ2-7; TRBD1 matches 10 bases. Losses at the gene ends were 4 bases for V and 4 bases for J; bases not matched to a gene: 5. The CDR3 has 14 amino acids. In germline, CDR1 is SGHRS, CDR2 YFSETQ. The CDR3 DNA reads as TGCGCCAGCAGCCACCCGGGACAGGGGTACGAGCAGTACTTC. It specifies CASSHPGQGYEQYF.

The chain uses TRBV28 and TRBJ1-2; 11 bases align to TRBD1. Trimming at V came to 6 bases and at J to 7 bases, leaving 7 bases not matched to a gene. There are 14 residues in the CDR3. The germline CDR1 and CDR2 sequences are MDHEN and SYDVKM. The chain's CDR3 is CASSPRTGGGGYTF. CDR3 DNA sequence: TGTGCCAGCAGCCCCCGGACAGGGGGCGGTGGCTACACCTTC.

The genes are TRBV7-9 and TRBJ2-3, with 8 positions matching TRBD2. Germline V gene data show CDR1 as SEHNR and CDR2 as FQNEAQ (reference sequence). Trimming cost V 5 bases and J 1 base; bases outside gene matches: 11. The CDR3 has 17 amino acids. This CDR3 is CASSPPSGSLGTDTQYF. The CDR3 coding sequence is TGTGCCAGCAGCCCGCCGAGCGGGAGTCTGGGCACAGATACGCAGTATTTT. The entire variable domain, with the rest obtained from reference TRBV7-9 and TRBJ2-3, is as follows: DTGVSQNPRHKITKRGQNVTFRCDPISEHNRLYWYRQTLGQGPEFLTYFQNEAQLEKSRLLSDRFSAERPKGSFSTLEIQRTEQGDSAMYLCASSPPSGSLGTDTQYFGPGTRLTVL.